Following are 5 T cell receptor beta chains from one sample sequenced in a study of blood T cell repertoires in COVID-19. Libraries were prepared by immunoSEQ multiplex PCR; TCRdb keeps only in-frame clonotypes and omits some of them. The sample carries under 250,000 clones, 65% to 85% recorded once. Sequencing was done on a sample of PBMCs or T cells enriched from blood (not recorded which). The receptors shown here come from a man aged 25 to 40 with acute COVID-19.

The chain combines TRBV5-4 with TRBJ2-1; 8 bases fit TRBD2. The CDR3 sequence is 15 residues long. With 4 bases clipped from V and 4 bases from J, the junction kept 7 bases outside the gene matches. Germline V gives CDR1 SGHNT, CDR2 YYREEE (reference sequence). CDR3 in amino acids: CASSRGGRIYNEQFF. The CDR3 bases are TGTGCCAGCAGCCGCGGGGGGCGTATTTACAATGAGCAGTTCTTC.

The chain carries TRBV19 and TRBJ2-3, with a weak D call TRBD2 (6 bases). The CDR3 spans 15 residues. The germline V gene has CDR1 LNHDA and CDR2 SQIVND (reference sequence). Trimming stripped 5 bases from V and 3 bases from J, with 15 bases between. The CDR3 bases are TGTGCCAGTAGTCCCCGGGACTTAGGGACAGATACGCAGTATTTT. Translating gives CASSPRDLGTDTQYF. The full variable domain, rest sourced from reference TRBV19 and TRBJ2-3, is DGGITQSPKYLFRKEGQNVTLSCEQNLNHDAMYWYRQDPGQGLRLIYYSQIVNDFQKGDIAEGYSVSREKKESFPLTVTSAQKNPTAFYLCASSPRDLGTDTQYFGPGTRLTVL.

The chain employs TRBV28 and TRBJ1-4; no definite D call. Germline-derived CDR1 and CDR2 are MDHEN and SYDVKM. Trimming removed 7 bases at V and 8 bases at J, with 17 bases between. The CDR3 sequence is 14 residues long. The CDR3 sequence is CASTSGLGGEKLFF. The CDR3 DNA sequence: TGTGCCAGCACCTCCGGGTTGGGAGGGGAAAAACTGTTTTTT.

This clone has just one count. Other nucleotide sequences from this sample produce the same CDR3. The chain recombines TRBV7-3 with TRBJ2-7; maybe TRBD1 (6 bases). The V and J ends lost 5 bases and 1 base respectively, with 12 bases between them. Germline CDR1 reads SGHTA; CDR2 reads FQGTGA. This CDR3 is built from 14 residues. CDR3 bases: TGTGCCAGCAGCCGGGACATTCTATCCTACGAGCAGTACTTC. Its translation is CASSRDILSYEQYF.

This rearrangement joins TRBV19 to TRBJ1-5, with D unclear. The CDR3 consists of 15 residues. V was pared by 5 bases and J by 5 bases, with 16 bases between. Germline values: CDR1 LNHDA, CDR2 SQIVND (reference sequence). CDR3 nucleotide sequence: TGTGCCAGTAGTCCCGGGATAGAGGGCCATCAGCCCCAGCATTTT. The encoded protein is CASSPGIEGHQPQHF.